Presented here are 26 T cell receptor beta chains from one specimen sequenced in a study of OX40 agonist ivuxolimab in advanced cancers. Clones were read by immunoSEQ multiplex PCR, and TCRdb kept only the in-frame ones, dropping some. The sample consists of around 95,000 clones, around nine tenths of them appearing once. Sample: CD4+ or CD8+ T cells sorted from blood, taken in a trial of the OX40 agonist ivuxolimab. The receptors shown here come from an adult with an advanced solid tumor such as melanoma, head and neck, liver or kidney cancer.

The chain couples TRBV2 to TRBJ1-2; D gene uncertain. Trimming shortened V by 6 bases and J by 7 bases, and 15 bases separated the two germline ends. The CDR3 is made up of 13 amino acids. The V gene's germline CDR1 is SNHLY and CDR2 FYNNEI. Here the CDR3 DNA reads TGTGCCAGCAGGGGCCACCAGGAGGTTGGCTACACCTTC. It specifies CASRGHQEVGYTF.

In DNA form, the CDR3 reads TGCGCCAGCAGCTTGAGCGGAGACCCGGAAGGTGAAAAACTGTTTTTT. This gives the protein CASSLSGDPEGEKLFF. The chain combines TRBV5-1 with TRBJ1-4; D gene unclear. Trimming stripped 1 base from V and 7 bases from J, with 17 bases between. The germline V gene encodes CDR1 SGHRS and CDR2 YFSETQ. This CDR3 is 16 amino acids long.

J is TRBJ2-7 and V is TRBV19; D is perhaps TRBD1 or TRBD2 (6 bases each). The germline V gene encodes CDR1 LNHDA and CDR2 SQIVND (reference sequence). Trimming left V 3 bases short and J 9 bases short, with 18 bases between. The CDR3 has 14 amino acids. CDR3 loop: CASSIKGGQQSQYF. As DNA, the CDR3 is TGTGCCAGTAGTATTAAAGGGGGGCAACAGTCGCAGTACTTC.

J is TRBJ2-1 and V is TRBV14; 12 bases align to TRBD2. This CDR3 comprises 18 residues. The ends lost 1 base at V and 4 bases at J; junction bases unmatched: 8. Germline V gene lookup returns CDR1 SGHDN and CDR2 FVKESK. The DNA for the CDR3 is TGTGCCAGCAGCCAAGGAGTCGGACTAGCGGGATTATACAATGAGCAGTTCTTC. Amino acid sequence: CASSQGVGLAGLYNEQFF.

The chain combines TRBV18 with TRBJ1-5, with TRBD1 matching over 7 bases. Germline CDR1 KGHSH, CDR2 LQKENI. V was clipped by 4 bases and J by 5 bases; unmatched bases: 5. The CDR3 sequence is 14 residues long. The CDR3 sequence is CASSRRQGDQPQHF. Written as DNA, the CDR3 is TGTGCCAGCTCACGACGACAGGGAGATCAGCCCCAGCATTTT.

The chain links TRBV21-1 to TRBJ1-2. TRBV21-1 is noted as a pseudogene. The CDR3 runs to 17 residues. The CDR3 sequence is CASSCPTVRPKGDGYTF. Here the CDR3 DNA reads TGTGCCAGCAGTTGTCCCACCGTTCGACCCAAAGGCGATGGCTACACCTTC.

This clone occurred a few times. The chain uses TRBV11-2 and TRBJ2-2; unclear D gene. Trimming took off 3 bases at V and 9 bases at J, with 5 bases between the two ends. The CDR3 runs 11 residues. CDR1 and CDR2 from the germline V gene are SGHAT and FQNNGV. The CDR3 DNA reads as TGTGCCAGCAGCTTTACTAGGGAGCTGTTTTTT. It is translated as CASSFTRELFF.

This clone appeared a few times. The chain employs TRBV29-1 and TRBJ2-7; D gene ambiguous. This CDR3 is built from 12 residues. Trimming left V 6 bases short and J 1 base short, with 10 bases between. The germline V gene has CDR1 SQVTM and CDR2 ANQGSEA. CDR3 amino acids: CSVTTLSYEQYF. Here the CDR3 DNA reads TGCAGCGTAACAACTCTATCCTACGAGCAGTACTTC.

DNA for the CDR3: TGTGCCAGCAGCCTGACAGGGGTGAACACTGAAGCTTTCTTT. Translated: CASSLTGVNTEAFF. The chain recombines TRBV5-5 with TRBJ1-1; the match to TRBD1 covers 8 bases. Germline CDR1 is SGHKS and CDR2 is YYEKEE (reference sequence). The ends lost 4 bases at V and 0 bases at J; junction bases unmatched: 2. The CDR3 runs 14 residues.

This rearrangement joins TRBV6-6 to TRBJ2-4; no reliable D call. Trimming removed 7 bases at V and 0 bases at J, with 1 base between. There are 11 residues in the CDR3. CDR1 and CDR2 (germline): MNHNY, SVGAGI (reference sequence). As DNA, the CDR3 is TGTGCCAGCACAGCCAAAAACATTCAGTACTTC. Its translation: CASTAKNIQYF.

V gene TRBV5-1 combines with J gene TRBJ2-7; D unresolved. V was shortened by 4 bases and J by 6 bases, with 14 bases between the two germline ends. CDR3 size: 13 residues. Germline V CDR1 and CDR2: SGHRS, YFSETQ. CDR3 protein: CASSPIVRIEQYF. The CDR3 DNA follows: TGCGCCAGCAGCCCTATCGTGCGAATCGAGCAGTACTTC.

This sequence joins TRBV5-4 and TRBJ2-2, with 11 nucleotides matching TRBD2. Losses at the gene ends were 1 base for V and 6 bases for J; bases not matched to a gene: 2. Per germline, CDR1 SGHNT and CDR2 YYREEE (reference sequence). The CDR3 consists of 15 residues. Written as DNA, the CDR3 is TGTGCCAGCAGCTTGATAGCGGGAGGGGCCGGGGAGCTGTTTTTT. Translation gives CASSLIAGGAGELFF.

The chain employs TRBV5-1 and TRBJ2-1, with 8 bases fitting TRBD1. The V gene end was trimmed by 5 bases and the J gene end by 9 bases; junction bases not matched to a gene: 10. The CDR3 runs 14 residues. Germline V gene data show CDR1 as SGHRS and CDR2 as YFSETQ. The CDR3, as DNA: TGCGCCAGCAGACGAACCGGACAGGGTGGTGAGCAGTTCTTC. Translating it yields CASRRTGQGGEQFF.

About this clone: A read error may produce the germline difference seen at one junction end. The V call is TRBV19, the J call TRBJ1-1, with a possible D match to TRBD1 (6 bases). The CDR3 contains 12 residues. The V gene's germline CDR1 is LNHDA and CDR2 SQIVND (reference sequence). CDR3 sequence: CASSIWGRGHYF. The CDR3 DNA is TGTGCCAGTAGTATATGGGGCAGGGGCCACTACTTT.

This clone was seen a few times. The V and J genes are TRBV5-1 and TRBJ2-7; possibly TRBD1 for D (7 bases). CDR1 SGHRS and CDR2 YFSETQ come from the germline V gene. CDR3 length: 14 amino acids. Trimming removed 0 bases at V and 6 bases at J, with 13 bases between. The CDR3 loop is CASSLEQGRREQYF. The CDR3 coding sequence is TGCGCCAGCAGCTTGGAACAGGGGAGGCGCGAGCAGTACTTC.

This rearrangement joins TRBV9 to TRBJ2-7; TRBD2 matches at 9 bases. With 4 bases clipped from V and 2 bases from J, the junction kept 10 bases outside the gene matches. This CDR3 is built from 16 residues. CDR1 is SGDLS, CDR2 YYNGEE, per germline. For the CDR3, the DNA is TGTGCCAGCAGCCTAACTCCGGGACTAGCTCCCTACGAGCAGTACTTC. Amino acids: CASSLTPGLAPYEQYF.

The gene calls are TRBV5-1 and TRBJ1-5, with 7 positions matching TRBD1. Trimming at V came to 0 bases and at J to 7 bases, leaving 22 bases not matched to a gene. This CDR3 has 20 amino acids. The germline gives CDR1 SGHRS, CDR2 YFSETQ. The CDR3, as DNA: TGCGCCAGCAGCTTGGACTGCCTGGGCCCCCCCCAGGGGGGAAGCCAGCCCCAGCATTTT. Its translation: CASSLDCLGPPQGGSQPQHF.

J is TRBJ2-7 and V is TRBV5-1, with D perhaps matching TRBD1 (5 bases). This CDR3 has 14 residues. Per germline, CDR1 SGHRS and CDR2 YFSETQ. V was trimmed by 0 bases and J by 2 bases, leaving 9 bases between them. Written as DNA, the CDR3 is TGCGCCAGCAGCTTGGCAGGGATTACCTACGAGCAGTACTTC. It is translated as CASSLAGITYEQYF.

This chain joins TRBV6-6 and TRBJ2-7, with unresolved D. The CDR3 extends over 14 amino acids. The V and J ends lost 6 bases and 3 bases respectively, with 15 bases between them. From germline, CDR1 is MNHNY and CDR2 SVGAGI (reference sequence). CDR3 residues: CASRVTSDVYEQYF. CDR3 coding DNA: TGTGCCAGCAGAGTGACGTCGGATGTCTACGAGCAGTACTTC.

The J gene is TRBJ2-1, the V gene TRBV9; 11 bases match TRBD2. The CDR3 consists of 16 residues. Germline CDR1 SGDLS, CDR2 YYNGEE. With 4 bases clipped from V and 2 bases from J, the junction kept 5 bases outside the gene matches. The CDR3 nucleotides are TGTGCCAGCAGCATAACTAGCGGGAGTACCTACAATGAGCAGTTCTTC. Translated: CASSITSGSTYNEQFF.

The chain employs TRBV27 and TRBJ1-6, with D tentatively TRBD1 (5 bases). The CDR3 runs 17 residues. Trimming shortened V by 2 bases and J by 2 bases, and 13 bases separated the two germline ends. Germline V CDR1 and CDR2: MNHEY, SMNVEV (reference sequence). As DNA, the CDR3 is TGTGCCAGCAGTTTACGGGACCCGAGGGCCTATAATTCACCCCTCCACTTT. It codes for CASSLRDPRAYNSPLHF.

The CDR3: CASSFTSMNTGELFF. CDR3 nucleotides: TGCGCCAGCAGCTTTACTAGCATGAACACCGGGGAGCTGTTTTTT. The rearrangement links TRBV5-1 to TRBJ2-2; possible D gene TRBD2, 6 bases. With 2 bases removed from V and 1 base from J, the gap between germline ends came to 9 bases. CDR1 and CDR2 from the germline V gene are SGHRS and YFSETQ. The CDR3 consists of 15 residues.

The chain couples TRBV5-1 to TRBJ2-3; TRBD2 is a possible D gene (6 bases). The CDR3 is 15 amino acids. The ends were cut back, 4 bases at V and 2 bases at J, with 14 bases in the middle. The germline CDR1 and CDR2 sequences are SGHRS and YFSETQ. CDR3 sequence reads: CASSNTGTSTDTQYF. In DNA form, the CDR3 reads TGCGCCAGCAGCAACACCGGGACTTCCACAGATACGCAGTATTTT.

CDR3 in amino acids: CASSSGTTSETQYF. CDR3 sequence (DNA): TGCGCCAGCAGCTCAGGGACCACGTCGGAGACCCAGTACTTC. The gene calls are TRBV5-1 and TRBJ2-5, with D perhaps TRBD1 or TRBD2 (5 bases each). Germline V gene lookup returns CDR1 SGHRS and CDR2 YFSETQ. This CDR3 spans 14 amino acids. The ends were cut back, 3 bases at V and 5 bases at J, with 14 bases in the middle.

The CDR3 coding sequence is TGTGCCAGCAGTGCACCGGGACTGGGATCCTACAATGAGCAGTTCTTC. Protein product: CASSAPGLGSYNEQFF. V is TRBV28 and J is TRBJ2-1, with D tentatively TRBD2 (6 bases). The germline CDR1 and CDR2 sequences are MDHEN and SYDVKM. V was clipped by 5 bases and J by 1 base, with 15 bases between them. This CDR3 comprises 16 residues.

The gene calls are TRBV6-5 and TRBJ2-1; D is unclear. Germline assignment: CDR1 MNHEY and CDR2 SVGAGI. This CDR3 spans 11 amino acids. Trimming pared 4 bases from V and 6 bases from J, leaving 4 bases between. CDR3 DNA sequence: TGTGCCAGCAGTTTACGCAATGAGCAGTTCTTC. It yields the protein CASSLRNEQFF.